The entry below describes one T cell receptor (beta chain). Its specificity is not known. 60 Vbeta and 13 Jbeta primers were used in PCR. Here immunoSEQ multiplex PCR was the method, and the copy in TCRdb shows in-frame clones only, minus some. This sample carries 190,000 or so clones, around 74% of them seen once, and the ten largest clones take 1.5%. The data derive from a study of cytomegalovirus exposure and HLA in healthy donors. V was cut by 8 bases and J by 6 bases, with 19 bases left in between. The CDR3 has 13 residues. The V gene's germline CDR1 is GTSNPN and CDR2 SVGIG (reference sequence). Study-wide results and caveats: Because they were indistinguishable, some V segments, including TRBV6-2 and TRBV6-3, were excluded.

The rearrangement joins TRBV30 to TRBJ1-2, with unresolved D. The source is a girl aged 5-17 years in good health and CMV-seropositive. Input material: PBMCs. The CDR3 reads CAQLRTFGDGYTF. In DNA form, the CDR3 reads TGTGCCCAATTAAGGACCTTCGGGGATGGCTACACCTTC.